A selection of T cell receptor beta chains follows, all from one sample in a study of T cell changes during pregnancy in multiple sclerosis. Using immunoSEQ multiplex PCR, the repertoire was profiled, and TCRdb retains in-frame clones only, with some absent. The data contain around 56,000 clones, 90% of them seen just once; the ten biggest clones take up under 2.5%. The sample was peripheral blood, taken in the first trimester of pregnancy. These receptors originate from a female donor in good health, enrolled as a control in a pregnancy study. Both conserved end residues are part of each CDR3. The D gene is left open where the match is weak. Where a row states a size, it is once, few, many or the class of an expanded clone; other rows omit it.

TRBJ2-1,TRBV10-3,.,TRBD2,CAIGLAAYNEQFF,TGTGCCATCGGCCTAGCGGCATACAATGAGCAGTTCTTC
TRBJ2-1,TRBV6-6,few,TRBD1,CASSTPRQGPEQFF,TGTGCCAGCAGTACACCGAGACAGGGCCCTGAGCAGTTCTTC
TRBJ2-3,TRBV30,.,TRBD2,CAWYPGTTLTDTQYF,TGTGCCTGGTATCCCGGGACTACCCTCACAGATACGCAGTATTTT
TRBJ1-1,TRBV29-1,.,.,CSIRDREYVNTEAFF,TGCAGCATACGGGACCGGGAGTATGTGAACACTGAAGCTTTCTTT
TRBJ2-5,TRBV28,.,TRBD2,CARYRTSGYQETQYF,TGTGCCAGGTACCGGACTAGCGGGTACCAAGAGACCCAGTACTTC
TRBJ2-1,TRBV7-9,.,TRBD1,CASSLLSGTGHGPEQFF,TGTGCCAGCAGCTTACTGTCCGGGACAGGGCACGGGCCTGAGCAGTTCTTC
TRBJ1-2,TRBV6-5,.,.,CASSSGVGRYTF,TGTGCCAGCAGTTCGGGGGTGGGACGCTACACCTTC
TRBJ1-5,TRBV12-5,.,TRBD1,CASATGENQPQHF,TGTGCTAGCGCGACAGGGGAGAATCAGCCCCAGCATTTT
TRBJ2-7,TRBV5-4,.,TRBD1,CASSFGQGTYEQYF,TGTGCCAGCAGCTTCGGACAGGGAACGTACGAGCAGTACTTC
TRBJ2-2,TRBV19,.,.,CASSSGGRGTGELFF,TGTGCCAGTAGTTCGGGGGGCAGAGGCACCGGGGAGCTGTTTTTT
TRBJ1-5,TRBV5-5,.,TRBD1,CASSFRDRGNQPQHF,TGTGCCAGCAGCTTCCGGGACAGAGGAAATCAGCCCCAGCATTTT
TRBJ2-3,TRBV7-9,.,.,CASSLEVDSTDTQYF,TGTGCCAGCAGCTTAGAAGTAGATAGCACAGATACGCAGTATTTT
TRBJ2-1,TRBV11-3,.,TRBD2,CASREGLASDEQFF,TGTGCCAGCAGGGAGGGACTAGCGAGCGATGAGCAGTTCTTC
TRBJ1-1,TRBV6-6,.,.,CASRLEQGRRTEAFF,TGTGCCAGCAGACTAGAACAGGGAAGAAGGACTGAAGCTTTCTTT
TRBJ1-1,TRBV5-6,.,.,CASSLSSAEAFF,TGTGCCAGCAGCTTGTCGAGCGCTGAAGCTTTCTTT
TRBJ1-2,TRBV5-8,once,TRBD1,CASSRNRGSPNYGYTF,TGTGCCAGCAGCAGGAACAGGGGAAGTCCTAACTATGGCTACACCTTC
TRBJ1-5,TRBV10-3,.,.,CAISRDSSAQPQHF,TGTGCCATCAGTCGTGACAGTTCTGCTCAGCCCCAGCATTTT
TRBJ2-7,TRBV27,.,.,CASSSGTFSEQYF,TGTGCCAGCAGTTCGGGGACATTCTCCGAGCAGTACTTC
TRBJ2-7,TRBV27,.,.,CASSLNPLAEQYF,TGTGCCAGCAGTTTAAATCCCTTAGCGGAGCAGTACTTC
TRBJ2-5,TRBV5-1,.,.,CASSGGHQETQYF,TGCGCCAGCAGCGGGGGACATCAAGAGACCCAGTACTTC
TRBJ1-1,TRBV2,.,.,CASMLAMNTEAFF,TGTGCCAGCATGCTGGCAATGAACACTGAAGCTTTCTTT
TRBJ2-7,TRBV27,.,.,CASRPQGPLYEQYF,TGTGCCAGCAGACCCCAGGGTCCCCTCTACGAGCAGTACTTC
TRBJ1-2,TRBV18,.,TRBD1,CASSPDRGLGYGYTF,TGTGCCAGCTCACCGGACAGGGGGCTTGGTTATGGCTACACCTTC
TRBJ2-3,TRBV13,once,TRBD2,CASSSGVGLAGEISTDTQYF,TGTGCCAGCAGCTCAGGCGTGGGACTAGCGGGGGAGATTAGCACAGATACGCAGTATTTT
TRBJ2-6,TRBV28,.,TRBD1,CASGTQGAGTGANVLTF,TGTGCCAGCGGAACCCAGGGGGCGGGTACTGGGGCCAACGTCCTGACTTTC
TRBJ2-2,TRBV7-6,once,TRBD2,CASSPGGRLGGELFF,TGTGCCAGCAGCCCGGGGGGACGGTTAGGCGGGGAGCTGTTTTTT
TRBJ2-5,TRBV7-9,once,TRBD2,CASSLVVRLAGQETQYF,TGTGCCAGCAGCTTAGTAGTACGACTAGCGGGACAAGAGACCCAGTACTTC
TRBJ2-1,TRBV10-3,.,.,CAISAGSGLSSYNEQFF,TGTGCCATCAGTGCCGGGAGCGGGCTTAGCTCCTACAATGAGCAGTTCTTC
TRBJ2-2,TRBV5-4,.,.,CASSLGQINTGELFF,TGTGCCAGCAGCTTGGGGCAGATAAACACCGGGGAGCTGTTTTTT
TRBJ2-5,TRBV6-1,.,.,CASSEGLARTQYF,TGTGCCAGCAGTGAAGGCCTAGCCAGGACCCAGTACTTC
TRBJ2-3,TRBV10-3,.,.,CAINPDTQYF,TGTGCCATCAATCCGGATACGCAGTATTTT
TRBJ1-1,TRBV6-5,.,TRBD1,CASTYGTGWGTEAFF,TGTGCCAGCACCTACGGGACAGGGTGGGGCACTGAAGCTTTCTTT
TRBJ1-1,TRBV19,.,TRBD1,CASSRETGGSNTEAFF,TGTGCCAGTAGTAGAGAGACAGGGGGCTCGAACACTGAAGCTTTCTTT
TRBJ1-1,TRBV6-1,.,.,CASSEALTPKAFF,TGTGCCAGCAGTGAAGCCCTCACACCCAAAGCTTTCTTT
TRBJ2-3,TRBV25-1,.,TRBD2,CASSTLPGGPDTDTQYF,TGTGCCAGCAGTACTCTACCGGGGGGGCCCGACACAGATACGCAGTATTTT
TRBJ2-3,TRBV27,.,.,CASSGEAADTQYF,TGTGCCAGCAGCGGCGAGGCAGCGGATACGCAGTATTTT
TRBJ2-2,TRBV10-3,.,.,CAITGEITGELFF,TGTGCCATCACGGGGGAAATTACCGGGGAGCTGTTTTTT
TRBJ2-2,TRBV6-5,.,.,CASSLSHYTAGELFF,TGTGCCAGCAGTTTGAGCCACTACACTGCCGGGGAGCTGTTTTTT
TRBJ2-1,TRBV13,.,.,CASSLIQTYNEQFF,TGTGCCAGCAGCTTAATACAGACCTACAATGAGCAGTTCTTC
TRBJ2-3,TRBV6-6,.,TRBD1,CASTRTGLGTDTQYF,TGTGCCAGCACCCGGACAGGGCTGGGCACAGATACGCAGTATTTT